A single sample gave rise to the 24 T cell receptor beta chains below, sequenced in a study of T-cell reconstitution after alpha-beta-depleted transplantation in children. Unique molecular identifiers were used to barcode this TCRbeta library. TCRdb redid the calling of the PCR reads with MiXCR, one entry per CDR3 protein. This table has more than 120,000 distinct CDR3 sequences, about 8.8% appearing once. This material consisted of PBMCs, mostly from graft donor cells, taken 180 days after TCRalphabeta/CD19-depleted stem cell transplant. The receptors originated from a female patient younger than 10 who had a stem cell transplant for congenital amegakaryocytic thrombocytopenia, so the T cells may come from the graft donor.

The table lists this clonotype with many counts. The rearrangement joins TRBV24-1 to TRBJ2-1; unclear D gene. In germline, CDR1 is KGHDR, CDR2 SFDVKD. The V end was cut by 3 bases, the J end by 10 bases, with 12 bases between. The CDR3 length is 13 residues. Here the CDR3 DNA reads TGTGCCACCAGTGATCCTACCATCGAAGAGCAGTTCTTC. Translation: CATSDPTIEEQFF.

This clonotype was seen ten or more times. This rearrangement joins TRBV5-5 to TRBJ1-1, with D possibly matching TRBD1 (5 bases). Per germline, CDR1 SGHKS and CDR2 YYEKEE (reference sequence). The CDR3 runs to 13 residues. V was clipped by 6 bases and J by 12 bases, with 21 bases between them. Here the CDR3 reads CASNPDWRQPTFF. DNA for the CDR3: TGTGCCAGCAACCCGGATTGGAGACAGCCGACTTTCTTT. The full variable domain, in which reference TRBV5-5 and TRBJ1-1 provide the parts outside the CDR3, is DAGVTQSPTHLIKTRGQQVTLRCSPISGHKSVSWYQQVLGQGPQFIFQYYEKEERGRGNFPDRFSARQFPNYSSELNVNALLLGDSALYLCASNPDWRQPTFFGQGTRLTVV.

This clonotype was seen ten or more times. V is TRBV19 and J is TRBJ2-7, with 8 nucleotides matching TRBD1. Trimming removed 3 bases from V and 3 bases from J; junction bases left unmatched: 7. This CDR3 contains 15 residues. Per the germline V gene, CDR1 is LNHDA and CDR2 is SQIVND (reference sequence). The CDR3 loop is CASSMGPGQVYEQYF. The CDR3 DNA follows: TGTGCCAGTAGTATGGGGCCGGGACAGGTCTACGAGCAGTACTTC. Full variable domain (remainder filled in from reference TRBV19 and TRBJ2-7): DGGITQSPKYLFRKEGQNVTLSCEQNLNHDAMYWYRQDPGQGLRLIYYSQIVNDFQKGDIAEGYSVSREKKESFPLTVTSAQKNPTAFYLCASSMGPGQVYEQYFGPGTRLTVT.

The sample holds many counts of this clonotype. This chain joins TRBV7-9 and TRBJ2-2; TRBD2 agrees at 14 bases. The length of the CDR3 is 17 residues. Per the germline V gene, CDR1 is SEHNR and CDR2 is FQNEAQ (reference sequence). The ends lost 4 bases at V and 7 bases at J; junction bases unmatched: 8. Written as DNA, the CDR3 is TGTGCCAGCAGCTACTGGGGACTAGCGGGAGAAGGCGGGGAGCTGTTTTTT. Protein product: CASSYWGLAGEGGELFF.

This clonotype was seen repeatedly, ten times or more. The rearrangement joins TRBV20-1 to TRBJ1-1, with D uncertain. Trimming cost V 3 bases and J 5 bases, with 10 bases left between them. CDR3 length: 12 residues. Germline lookup yields CDR1 DFQATT and CDR2 SNEGSKA (reference sequence). The CDR3 sequence: CSASPGGTEAFF. The CDR3 DNA sequence: TGCAGTGCTAGCCCTGGCGGGACTGAAGCTTTCTTT.

V gene TRBV20-1 combines with J gene TRBJ1-2; 7 bases are a match to TRBD1. This CDR3 has 14 residues. Unmatched junction bases numbered 14, after V lost 5 bases and J lost 8 bases. The germline gives CDR1 DFQATT, CDR2 SNEGSKA (reference sequence). The CDR3 nucleotides are TGCAGTGCTGGAGGTCCGGGACAGCCAGCGGGCTACACCTTC. It yields the protein CSAGGPGQPAGYTF.

Comments on this clonotype: This clone may be a read error of a much larger clone one base away. This chain joins TRBV10-2 and TRBJ2-1, with 10 bases matching TRBD2. Germline lookup yields CDR1 WSHSY and CDR2 SAAADI. The CDR3 is made up of 18 amino acids. In DNA form, the CDR3 reads TGCGCCAGCAGTGAGAGGTGGGGTAGCGGGGGGACCTACAAAGAGCAGTTCTTC. It translates to CASSERWGSGGTYKEQFF.

This clonotype has at least ten counts. The genes are TRBV12-3 or TRBV12-4 and TRBJ2-5, with D tentatively TRBD1 or TRBD2 (5 bases each). Deletions cut 6 bases from V and 5 bases from J, with 13 bases between. The CDR3 is 13 amino acids. The CDR3: CASRRSWGETQYF. The CDR3 DNA reads as TGTGCCAGCAGAAGGAGCTGGGGGGAGACCCAGTACTTC.

This clonotype was picked up many times. The chain carries TRBV5-1 and TRBJ1-1; D remains ambiguous. Germline lookup yields CDR1 SGHRS and CDR2 YFSETQ. The CDR3 runs to 14 residues. V lost 2 bases to trimming and J lost 5 bases, with 13 bases between them. Here the CDR3 reads CASSLGRPGTEAFF. The DNA for the CDR3 is TGCGCCAGCAGCTTAGGACGTCCCGGTACTGAAGCTTTCTTT. Supplemented by reference TRBV5-1 and TRBJ1-1, the full variable domain reads KAGVTQTPRYLIKTRGQQVTLSCSPISGHRSVSWYQQTPGQGLQFLFEYFSETQRNKGNFPGRFSGRQFSNSRSEMNVSTLELGDSALYLCASSLGRPGTEAFFGQGTRLTVV.

This clonotype was counted ten times or more. This chain uses TRBV20-1 with TRBJ2-1, with 7 bases that match TRBD2. The V segment lost 4 bases and the J segment 7 bases; nucleotides outside the gene matches: 4. The CDR3 runs to 12 residues. Germline lookup yields CDR1 DFQATT and CDR2 SNEGSKA (reference sequence). The CDR3 nucleotides read TGCAGTGCTAAGAGCGGGATAAATGAGCAGTTCTTC. Its translation: CSAKSGINEQFF.

This clonotype was counted at least ten times. The CDR3 loop is CASRSRGGDTEAFF. DNA of the CDR3: TGTGCCAGCCGAAGCAGGGGAGGGGACACTGAAGCTTTCTTT. V is TRBV6-1 and J is TRBJ1-1; possible D gene TRBD1, 6 bases. Trimming pared 8 bases from V and 3 bases from J, leaving 16 bases between. Germline V gene data show CDR1 as MNHNS and CDR2 as SASEGT. CDR3 size: 14 residues.

This chain joins TRBV10-3 and TRBJ2-7, with D perhaps matching TRBD2 (5 bases). The CDR3 contains 17 residues. Deletions cut 2 bases from V and 2 bases from J, with 19 bases between. The germline gives CDR1 ENHRY, CDR2 SYGVKD. The DNA for the CDR3 is TGTGCCATCAGTGAGGAGGATTGGGAGACCGAGACCTACGAGCAGTACTTC. It is translated as CAISEEDWETETYEQYF.

This clonotype has a count of ten or more. V and J are TRBV5-6 and TRBJ1-2, with 8 bases that match TRBD1. Trimming removed 7 bases from V and 4 bases from J; junction bases left unmatched: 9. The CDR3 has 14 amino acids. The germline V gene has CDR1 SGHDT and CDR2 YYEEEE. CDR3 in DNA: TGTGCCAGCGTCCGAACAGGGGGTACCTATGGCTACACCTTC. This codes for CASVRTGGTYGYTF.

This clonotype was picked up a small number of times. The V call is TRBV15, the J call TRBJ1-4; 9 nucleotides match TRBD1. Germline V lookup: CDR1 LNHNV, CDR2 YYDKDF (reference sequence). V dropped 0 bases and J dropped 7; count of bases not matched to a gene: 3. The CDR3 loop spans 15 amino acids. For the CDR3, the DNA is TGTGCCACCAGCAGAGATGCGACAGGGGGTGAAAAACTGTTTTTT. Translation gives CATSRDATGGEKLFF.

V usage is TRBV7-6 and J usage is TRBJ2-7; TRBD2 matches at 7 bases. The CDR3 has 15 residues. CDR1 and CDR2 (germline): SGHVS, FNYEAQ. V trimming: 5 bases; J trimming: 4 bases; junction bases outside the gene matches: 11. CDR3 sequence: CASSPLPREVYEQYF. The CDR3 nucleotides read TGTGCCAGCAGCCCCCTCCCCCGGGAGGTGTACGAGCAGTACTTC.

This clonotype was found many times. The chain carries TRBV6-1 and TRBJ2-7; 7 bases align to TRBD2. This CDR3 contains 16 residues. V was clipped by 10 bases and J by 1 base; unmatched bases: 16. The germline gives CDR1 MNHNS, CDR2 SASEGT. CDR3 nucleotides: TGTGCCACCAAGGGGCCCCGGGGGGTATGGTCCTACGAGCAGTACTTC. The encoded protein is CATKGPRGVWSYEQYF.

This sequence joins TRBV5-6 and TRBJ2-7; 9 bases map to TRBD1. The germline V gene encodes CDR1 SGHDT and CDR2 YYEEEE. The CDR3 totals 16 residues. The ends lost 4 bases at V and 2 bases at J; junction bases unmatched: 10. CDR3 protein: CASSAPDRGGPYEQYF. The CDR3 DNA reads as TGTGCCAGCAGCGCGCCGGACAGGGGAGGGCCCTACGAGCAGTACTTC.

The gene calls are TRBV6-2 or TRBV6-3 and TRBJ2-3; TRBD2 agrees at 8 bases. With V trimmed by 6 bases and J by 3 bases, 17 bases remained unmatched. The CDR3 extends over 18 amino acids. Germline lookup yields CDR1 MNHEY and CDR2 SVGEGT. CDR3 region: CASSPLEFSGISTDTQYF. The CDR3 DNA is TGTGCCAGCAGCCCTCTTGAGTTTAGCGGGATATCAACAGATACGCAGTATTTT.

In this sample, this clonotype turned up many times. The chain is built from TRBV7-2 and TRBJ2-1, with 13 bases that match TRBD2. Trimming cost V 5 bases and J 4 bases; bases outside gene matches: 2. This CDR3 has 15 amino acids. Germline V gene data show CDR1 as SGHTA and CDR2 as FQGNSA. The CDR3 region is CASSLTSGGYNEQFF. The CDR3, as DNA: TGTGCCAGCAGCCTGACTAGCGGGGGGTACAATGAGCAGTTCTTC.

Ten or more counts support this clonotype. The rearrangement uses TRBV20-1 and TRBJ1-6, with 9 bases fitting TRBD1. Per the germline V gene, CDR1 is DFQATT and CDR2 is SNEGSKA (reference sequence). The J segment lost 5 bases and the V segment lost 0 bases, leaving 5 bases of the junction unmatched. This CDR3 has 16 amino acids. CDR3 protein: CSARDDRGANNSPLHF. The DNA of the CDR3 is TGCAGTGCTAGAGATGACAGGGGGGCAAATAATTCACCCCTCCACTTT.

This chain connects TRBV25-1 to TRBJ2-3; no reliable D call. The CDR3 covers 14 residues. V was clipped by 4 bases and J by 2 bases, with 10 bases between them. Germline V gives CDR1 MGHDK, CDR2 SYGVNS. The CDR3: CASSVLDHTDTQYF. The CDR3 nucleotides read TGTGCCAGCAGTGTTTTAGACCACACAGATACGCAGTATTTT.

For this clonotype: A much more abundant neighbour one base away suggests this may be a read error. This chain links TRBV29-1 with TRBJ2-7; 7 positions match TRBD1. The V gene's germline CDR1 is SQVTM and CDR2 ANQGSEA. The CDR3 sequence is 14 residues long. The CDR3 sequence: CSVENRGISYERYF. In DNA, the CDR3 is TGCAGCGTTGAAAACAGGGGAATTTCCTACGAGCGGTACTTC.

This clonotype was seen a handful of times. CDR3 in DNA: TGTGCCATCAGTGACGGGGGGACCTATAATTCACCCCTCCACTTT. It is translated as CAISDGGTYNSPLHF. The gene calls are TRBV10-3 and TRBJ1-6, with D maybe TRBD1 (5 bases). From germline, CDR1 is ENHRY and CDR2 SYGVKD. V lost 3 bases to trimming and J lost 2 bases, with 8 bases between them. CDR3 length equals 15 residues.

Many counts were recorded for this clonotype. This chain connects TRBV12-3 or TRBV12-4 to TRBJ2-7; D not resolved. The CDR3 has 12 amino acids. Between the trimmed V and J ends, which lost 2 bases and 3 bases, there was a span of 5 bases. The CDR3 region has the DNA TGTGCCAGCAGTTTACGAGGCTACGAGCAGTACTTC. Its translation: CASSLRGYEQYF.